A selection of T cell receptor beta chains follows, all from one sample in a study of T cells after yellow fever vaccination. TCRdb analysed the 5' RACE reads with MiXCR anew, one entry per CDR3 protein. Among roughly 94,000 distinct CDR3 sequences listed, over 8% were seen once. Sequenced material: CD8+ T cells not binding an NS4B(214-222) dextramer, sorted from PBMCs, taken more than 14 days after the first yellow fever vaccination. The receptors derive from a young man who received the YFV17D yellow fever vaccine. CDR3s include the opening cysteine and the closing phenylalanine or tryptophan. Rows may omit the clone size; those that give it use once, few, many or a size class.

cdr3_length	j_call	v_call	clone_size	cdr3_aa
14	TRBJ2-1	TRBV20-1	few	CSATGDGSDNEQFF
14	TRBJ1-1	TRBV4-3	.	CASSQDQGNTEAFF
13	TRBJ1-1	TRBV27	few	CASSSTGLAEAFF
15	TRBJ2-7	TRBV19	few	CASSIAGQDPNEQYF
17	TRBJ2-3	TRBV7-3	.	CASSLTPSRVLTDTQYF
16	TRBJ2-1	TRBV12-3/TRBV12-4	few	CASSSSLGHEHDEQFF
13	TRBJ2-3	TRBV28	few	CASSTQVADTQYF
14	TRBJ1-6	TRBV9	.	CASSAGGGLSPLHF
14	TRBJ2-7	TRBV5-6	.	CASSAGLSSYEQYF
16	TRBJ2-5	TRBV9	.	CASSVEGSGGQETQYF
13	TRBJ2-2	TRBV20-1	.	CSARGESTGELFF
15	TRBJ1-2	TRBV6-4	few	CASKPGQGSGYGYTF
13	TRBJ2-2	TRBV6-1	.	CASRAGVTGELFF
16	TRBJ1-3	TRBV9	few	CASSVGQGVVGNTIYF
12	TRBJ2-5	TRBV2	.	CASSAVEETQYF
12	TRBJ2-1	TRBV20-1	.	CSDLTRYNEQFF
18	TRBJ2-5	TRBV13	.	CASSSFGPSRPYQETQYF
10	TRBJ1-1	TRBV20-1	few	CSAGWVEAFF
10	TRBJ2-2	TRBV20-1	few	CSAKYGELFF
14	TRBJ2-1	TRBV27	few	CASSGPGPLNEQFF
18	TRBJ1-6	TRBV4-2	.	CASSQVLGLGPANSPLHF
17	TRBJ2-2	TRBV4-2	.	CASSQDLAGLSTGELFF
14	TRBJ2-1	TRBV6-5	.	CASSYSGGWDEQFF
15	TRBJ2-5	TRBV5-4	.	CASSSLKGRGETQYF
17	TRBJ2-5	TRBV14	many	CASSQARRNNLQETQYF
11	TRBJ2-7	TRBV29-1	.	CSVGSPGEQYF
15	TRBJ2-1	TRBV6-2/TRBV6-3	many	CASSYGGTSYNEQFF
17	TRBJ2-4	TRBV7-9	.	CASSSSPGRLAKNIQYF
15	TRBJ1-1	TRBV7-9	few	CASSSTIRLNTEAFF
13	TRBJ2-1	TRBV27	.	CASSFGGWDEQFF
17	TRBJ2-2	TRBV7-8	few	CASSPSPGQGATGELFF
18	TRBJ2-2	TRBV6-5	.	CASSYVAGGHSGTGELFF
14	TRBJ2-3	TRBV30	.	CAWSGPTSTDTQYF
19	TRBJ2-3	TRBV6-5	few	CASSYIRGDEGSSTDTQYF
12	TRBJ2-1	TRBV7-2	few	CASSPGVNEQFF
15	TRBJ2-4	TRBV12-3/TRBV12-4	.	CASSFKTEAKNIQYF
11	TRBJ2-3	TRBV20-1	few	CSHQGFDTQYF
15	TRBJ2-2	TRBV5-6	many	CASSYGQGGTGELFF
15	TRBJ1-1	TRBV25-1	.	CASSVNRDGQNRAFF
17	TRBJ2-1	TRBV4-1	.	CASSPGTGLFLSNEQFF
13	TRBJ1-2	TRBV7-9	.	CASSGAGRYGYTF
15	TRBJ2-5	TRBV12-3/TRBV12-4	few	CASSLGRGGQETQYF
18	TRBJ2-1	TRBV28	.	CASSLSGFRTGNYNEQFF
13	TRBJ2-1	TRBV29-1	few	CSALSGDYNEQFF
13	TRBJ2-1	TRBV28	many	CASSLSGGLEQFF
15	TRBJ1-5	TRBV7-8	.	CASSLGSTLNQPQHF
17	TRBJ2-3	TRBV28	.	CASSLGLAGGESDTQYF
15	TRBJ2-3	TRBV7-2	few	CASRVSGGGTDTQYF
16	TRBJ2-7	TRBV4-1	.	CASSHTGTADFYEQYF
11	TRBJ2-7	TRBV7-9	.	CASSFLYEQYF
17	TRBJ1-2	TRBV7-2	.	CASSPLFRVGDNYGYTF
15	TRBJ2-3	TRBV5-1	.	CASSLLADRTDTQYF
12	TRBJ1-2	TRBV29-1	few	CSVHRGEVGYTF
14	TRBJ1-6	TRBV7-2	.	CASSSGQRRSPLHF
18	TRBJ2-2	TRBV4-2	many	CASSLRLAGVANTGELFF
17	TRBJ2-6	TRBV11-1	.	CASSLGQGDSGANVLTF
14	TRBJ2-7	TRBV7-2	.	CASSPRRDSYEQYF